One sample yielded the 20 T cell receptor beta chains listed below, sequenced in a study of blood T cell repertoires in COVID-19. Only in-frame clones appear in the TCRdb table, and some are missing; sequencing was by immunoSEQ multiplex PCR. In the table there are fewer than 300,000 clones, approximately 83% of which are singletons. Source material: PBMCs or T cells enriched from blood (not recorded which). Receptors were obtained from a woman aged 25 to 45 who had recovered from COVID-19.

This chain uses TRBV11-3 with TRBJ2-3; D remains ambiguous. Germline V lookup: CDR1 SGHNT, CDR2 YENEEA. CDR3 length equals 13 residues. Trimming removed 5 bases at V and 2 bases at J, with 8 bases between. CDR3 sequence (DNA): TGTGCCAGCAGCCCTCGACTCACAGATACGCAGTATTTT. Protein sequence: CASSPRLTDTQYF.

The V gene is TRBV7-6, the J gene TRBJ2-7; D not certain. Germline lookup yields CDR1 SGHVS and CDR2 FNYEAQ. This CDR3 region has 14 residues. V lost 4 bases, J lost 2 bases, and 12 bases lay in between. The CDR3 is CASSSSGPTYEQYF. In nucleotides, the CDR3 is TGTGCCAGCAGCTCATCGGGTCCCACCTACGAGCAGTACTTC.

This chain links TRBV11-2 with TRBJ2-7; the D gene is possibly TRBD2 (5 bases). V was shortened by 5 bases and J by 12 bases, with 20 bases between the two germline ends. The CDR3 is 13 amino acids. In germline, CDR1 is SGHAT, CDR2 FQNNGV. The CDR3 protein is CASSREVWNRVYF. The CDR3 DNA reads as TGTGCCAGCAGCCGGGAAGTCTGGAATCGTGTGTACTTC.

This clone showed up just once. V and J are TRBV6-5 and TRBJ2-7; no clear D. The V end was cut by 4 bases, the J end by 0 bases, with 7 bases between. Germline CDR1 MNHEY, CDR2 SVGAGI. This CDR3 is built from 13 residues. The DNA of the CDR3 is TGTGCCAGCAGTTCCCAACACTCCTACGAGCAGTACTTC. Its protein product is CASSSQHSYEQYF.

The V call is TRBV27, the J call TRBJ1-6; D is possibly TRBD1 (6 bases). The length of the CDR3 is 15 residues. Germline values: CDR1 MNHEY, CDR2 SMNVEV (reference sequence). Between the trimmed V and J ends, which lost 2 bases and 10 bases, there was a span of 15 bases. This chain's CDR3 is CASSLEGVDRSPLHF. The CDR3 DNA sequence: TGTGCCAGCAGTTTAGAGGGGGTGGATCGGTCACCCCTCCACTTT.

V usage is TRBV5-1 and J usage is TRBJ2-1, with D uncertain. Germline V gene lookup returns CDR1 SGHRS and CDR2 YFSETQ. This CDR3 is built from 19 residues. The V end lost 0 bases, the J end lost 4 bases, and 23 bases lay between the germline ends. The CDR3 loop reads CASSLVNWQKNPPYNEQFF. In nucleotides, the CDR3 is TGCGCCAGCAGCTTGGTAAATTGGCAGAAAAACCCCCCATACAATGAGCAGTTCTTC.

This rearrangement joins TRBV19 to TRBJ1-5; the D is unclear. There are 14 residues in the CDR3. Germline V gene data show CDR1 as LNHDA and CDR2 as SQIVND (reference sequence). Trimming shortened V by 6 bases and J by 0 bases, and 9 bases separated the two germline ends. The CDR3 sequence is CASSTDISNQPQHF. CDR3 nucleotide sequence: TGTGCCAGTAGCACAGACATTAGCAATCAGCCCCAGCATTTT.

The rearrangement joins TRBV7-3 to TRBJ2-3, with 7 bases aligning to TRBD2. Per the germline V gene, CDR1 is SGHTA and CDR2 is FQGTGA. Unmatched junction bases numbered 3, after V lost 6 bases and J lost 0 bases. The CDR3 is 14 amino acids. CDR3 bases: TGTGCCAGCAGGGAAGCGGGAAGCACAGATACGCAGTATTTT. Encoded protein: CASREAGSTDTQYF.

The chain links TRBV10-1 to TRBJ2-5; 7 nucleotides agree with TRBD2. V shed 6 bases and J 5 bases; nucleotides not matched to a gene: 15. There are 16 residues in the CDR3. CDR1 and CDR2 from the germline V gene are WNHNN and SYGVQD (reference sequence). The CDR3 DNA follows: TGCGCCAGCAGCGTCGACTCACTAGCGTTCGGGGAGACCCAGTACTTC. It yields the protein CASSVDSLAFGETQYF.

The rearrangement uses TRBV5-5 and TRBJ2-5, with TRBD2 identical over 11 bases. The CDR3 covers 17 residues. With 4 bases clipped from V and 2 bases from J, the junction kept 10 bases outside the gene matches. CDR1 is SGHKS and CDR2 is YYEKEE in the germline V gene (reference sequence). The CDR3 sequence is CASSISLAGGSQETQYF. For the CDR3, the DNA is TGTGCCAGCAGCATAAGTCTAGCGGGAGGATCACAAGAGACCCAGTACTTC.

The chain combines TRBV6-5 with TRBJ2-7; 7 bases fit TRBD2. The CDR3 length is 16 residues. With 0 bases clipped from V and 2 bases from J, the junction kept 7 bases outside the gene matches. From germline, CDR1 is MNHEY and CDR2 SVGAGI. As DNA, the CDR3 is TGTGCCAGCAGTTACTCGTTCCTAGCGGAGACCTACGAGCAGTACTTC. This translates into CASSYSFLAETYEQYF.

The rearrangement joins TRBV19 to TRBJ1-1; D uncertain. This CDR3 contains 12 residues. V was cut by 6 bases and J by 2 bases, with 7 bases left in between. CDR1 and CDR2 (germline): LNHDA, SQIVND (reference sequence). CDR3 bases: TGTGCCAGTAGCCCCGTAAACACTGAAGCTTTCTTT. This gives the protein CASSPVNTEAFF.

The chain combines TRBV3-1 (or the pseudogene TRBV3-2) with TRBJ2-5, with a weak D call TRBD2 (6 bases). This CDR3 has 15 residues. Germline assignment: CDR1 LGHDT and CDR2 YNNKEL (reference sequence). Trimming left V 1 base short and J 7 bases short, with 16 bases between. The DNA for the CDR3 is TGTGCCAGCAGCCAAGCGGGGCCATCGGAGGGGACCCAGTACTTC. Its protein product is CASSQAGPSEGTQYF.

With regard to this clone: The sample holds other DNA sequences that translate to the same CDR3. The CDR3, as DNA: TGTGCCAGCTCACCCACAGGGGCGGTTCAGCCCCAGCATTTT. It translates to CASSPTGAVQPQHF. The chain couples TRBV18 to TRBJ1-5; 7 bases are a match to TRBD1. The CDR3 loop spans 14 amino acids. CDR1 KGHSH and CDR2 LQKENI come from the germline V gene. V was pared by 3 bases and J by 6 bases, with 5 bases of the junction left unmatched.

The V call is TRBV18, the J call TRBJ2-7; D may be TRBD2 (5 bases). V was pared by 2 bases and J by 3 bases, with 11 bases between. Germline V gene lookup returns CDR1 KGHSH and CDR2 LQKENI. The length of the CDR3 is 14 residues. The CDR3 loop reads CASSPGEGGYEQYF. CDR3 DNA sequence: TGTGCCAGCTCACCAGGGGAAGGAGGCTACGAGCAGTACTTC.

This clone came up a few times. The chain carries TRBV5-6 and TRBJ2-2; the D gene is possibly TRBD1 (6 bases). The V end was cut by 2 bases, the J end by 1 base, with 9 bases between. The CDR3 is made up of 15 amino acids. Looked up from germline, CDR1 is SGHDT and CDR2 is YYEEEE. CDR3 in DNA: TGTGCCAGCAGCTTCCGGGACATGAACACCGGGGAGCTGTTTTTT. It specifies CASSFRDMNTGELFF.

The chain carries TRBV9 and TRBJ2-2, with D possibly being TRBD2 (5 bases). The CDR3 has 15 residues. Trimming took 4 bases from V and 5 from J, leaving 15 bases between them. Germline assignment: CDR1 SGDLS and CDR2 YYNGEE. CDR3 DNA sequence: TGTGCCAGCAGCTCCGACGGTCCGGGGACCGGGGAGCTGTTTTTT. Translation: CASSSDGPGTGELFF.

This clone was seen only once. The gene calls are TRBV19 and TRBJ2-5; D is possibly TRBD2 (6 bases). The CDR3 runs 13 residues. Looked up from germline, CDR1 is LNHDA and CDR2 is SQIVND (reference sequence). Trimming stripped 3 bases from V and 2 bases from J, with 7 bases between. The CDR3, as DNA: TGTGCCAGTAGTATCGCGGGACAAGAGACCCAGTACTTC. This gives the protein CASSIAGQETQYF.

CDR3 DNA sequence: TGTGCCAGCAGTGAAGACGGAGGGCCGTACTCCTACGAGCAGTACTTC. Translated: CASSEDGGPYSYEQYF. The rearrangement links TRBV2 to TRBJ2-7; D may be TRBD2 (6 bases). The CDR3 sequence is 16 residues long. The germline gives CDR1 SNHLY, CDR2 FYNNEI. V was shortened by 1 base and J by 0 bases, with 13 bases between the two germline ends.

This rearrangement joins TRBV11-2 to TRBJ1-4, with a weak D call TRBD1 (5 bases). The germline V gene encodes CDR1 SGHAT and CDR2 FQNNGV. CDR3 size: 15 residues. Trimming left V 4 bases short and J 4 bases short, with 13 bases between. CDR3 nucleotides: TGTGCCAGCAGCTCCGAAGACAGCTATAATGAAAAACTGTTTTTT. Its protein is CASSSEDSYNEKLFF.